This T cell receptor (beta chain) stems from a study of T cells after yellow fever vaccination. V was trimmed by 4 bases and J by 4 bases, leaving 11 bases between them. This CDR3 spans 14 amino acids. The germline CDR1 and CDR2 sequences are MNHEY and SMNVEV (reference sequence). Broader study findings: Boosting was followed by the reappearance of most primary-vaccination clones (approximately 97% CD4, roughly 90% CD8). Peaking faster, on day 5 versus 15, the secondary response was nonetheless weaker.

TCRdb redid the calling of the 5' RACE reads with MiXCR, one entry per CDR3 protein. The table includes a few hundred thousand distinct CDR3 sequences, about 4% detected once. This clonotype has just a few counts. The antigen is unknown. This chain uses TRBV27 with TRBJ2-4; tentative D call: TRBD2 (5 bases). Source: PBMCs, taken 5 days after the yellow fever booster vaccination. This TCR derives from a young man who received the YFV17D yellow fever vaccine. The CDR3 region has the DNA TGTGCCAGCAGTTCATTGGACTCGAAAAACATTCAGTACTTC. This sequence encodes CASSSLDSKNIQYF.